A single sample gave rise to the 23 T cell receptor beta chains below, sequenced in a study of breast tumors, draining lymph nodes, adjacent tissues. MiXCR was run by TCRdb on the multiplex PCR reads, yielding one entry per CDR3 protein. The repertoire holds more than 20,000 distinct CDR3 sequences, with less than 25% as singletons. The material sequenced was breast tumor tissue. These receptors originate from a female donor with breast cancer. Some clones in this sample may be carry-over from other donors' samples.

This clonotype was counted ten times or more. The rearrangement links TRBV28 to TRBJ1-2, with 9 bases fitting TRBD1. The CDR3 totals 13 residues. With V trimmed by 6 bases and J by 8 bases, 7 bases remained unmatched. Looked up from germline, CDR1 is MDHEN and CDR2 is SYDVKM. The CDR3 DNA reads TGTGCCAGCAGAGACAGGGGGGTCGACGGCTACACCTTC. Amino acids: CASRDRGVDGYTF.

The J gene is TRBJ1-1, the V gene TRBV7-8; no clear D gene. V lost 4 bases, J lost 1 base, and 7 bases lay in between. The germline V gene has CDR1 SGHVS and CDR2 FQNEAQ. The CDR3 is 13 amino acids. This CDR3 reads CASSSNTNTEAFF. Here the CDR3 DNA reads TGTGCCAGCAGCTCGAACACGAACACTGAAGCTTTCTTT.

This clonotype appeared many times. CDR3 sequence: CAWSPDARGKLFF. The CDR3 DNA reads TGTGCCTGGAGTCCGGACGCTCGGGGAAAACTGTTTTTT. The V gene is TRBV30, the J gene TRBJ1-4; D not resolved. V dropped 2 bases and J dropped 10 bases, with 14 bases sitting between them. In germline, CDR1 is GTSNPN, CDR2 SVGIG (reference sequence). This CDR3 is 13 amino acids long.

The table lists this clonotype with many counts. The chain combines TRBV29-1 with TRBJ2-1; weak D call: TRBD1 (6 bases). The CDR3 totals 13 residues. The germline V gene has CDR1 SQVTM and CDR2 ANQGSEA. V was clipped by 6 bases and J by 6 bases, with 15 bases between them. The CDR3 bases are TGCAGCGTGGGACACTGGGGGCCCAATGAGCAGTTCTTC. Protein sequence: CSVGHWGPNEQFF.

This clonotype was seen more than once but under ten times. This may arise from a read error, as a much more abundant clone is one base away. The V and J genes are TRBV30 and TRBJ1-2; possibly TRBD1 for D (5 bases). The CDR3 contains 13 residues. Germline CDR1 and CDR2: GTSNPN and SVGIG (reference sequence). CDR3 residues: CAWRGTAGYGCTF. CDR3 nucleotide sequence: TGTGCCTGGAGGGGGACTGCGGGTTATGGCTGCACCTTC. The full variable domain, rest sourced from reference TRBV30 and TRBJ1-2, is SQTIHQWPATLVQPVGSPLSLECTVEGTSNPNLYWYRQAAGRGLQLLFYSVGIGQISSEVPQNLSASRPQDRQFILSSKKLLLSDSGFYLCAWRGTAGYGCTFGSGTRLTVV.

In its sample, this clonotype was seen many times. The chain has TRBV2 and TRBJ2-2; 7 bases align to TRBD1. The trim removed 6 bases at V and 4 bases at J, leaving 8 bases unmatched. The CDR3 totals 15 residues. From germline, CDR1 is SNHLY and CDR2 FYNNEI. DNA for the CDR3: TGTGCCAGCAGACCCCACAGGGGTGGCACCGGGGAGCTGTTTTTT. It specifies CASRPHRGGTGELFF.

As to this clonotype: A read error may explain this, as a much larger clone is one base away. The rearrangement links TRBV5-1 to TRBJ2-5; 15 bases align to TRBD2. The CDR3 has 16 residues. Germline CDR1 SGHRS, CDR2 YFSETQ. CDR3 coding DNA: TGCGCCGGCAGCTGGACTAGCGGGGGGGTCCAAGAGACCCAGTACTTC. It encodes CAGSWTSGGVQETQYF. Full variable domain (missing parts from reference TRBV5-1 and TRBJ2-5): KAGVTQTPRYLIKTRGQQVTLSCSPISGHRSVSWYQQTPGQGLQFLFEYFSETQRNKGNFPGRFSGRQFSNSRSEMNVSTLELGDSALYLCAGSWTSGGVQETQYFGPGTRLLVL.

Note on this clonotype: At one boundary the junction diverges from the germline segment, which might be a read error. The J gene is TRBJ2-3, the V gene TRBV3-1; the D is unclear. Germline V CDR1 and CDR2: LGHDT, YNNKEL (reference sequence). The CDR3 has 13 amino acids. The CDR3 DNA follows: TGTACCAGCAGCCCCCCCAGCACAGATACACAGTATTTT. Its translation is CTSSPPSTDTQYF.

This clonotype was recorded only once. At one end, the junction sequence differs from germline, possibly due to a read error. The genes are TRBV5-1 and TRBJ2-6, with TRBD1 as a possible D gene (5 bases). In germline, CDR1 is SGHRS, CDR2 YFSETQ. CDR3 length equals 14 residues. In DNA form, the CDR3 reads TGCGCCAGCAGCGTCTACTCTGGGGCCAACGTCCTGGCTTTC. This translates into CASSVYSGANVLAF.

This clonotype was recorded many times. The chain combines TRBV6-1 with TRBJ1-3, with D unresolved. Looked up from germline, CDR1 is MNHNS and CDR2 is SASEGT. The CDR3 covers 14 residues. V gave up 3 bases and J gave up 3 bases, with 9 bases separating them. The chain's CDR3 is CASSDDMFGNTIYF. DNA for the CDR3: TGTGCCAGCAGTGATGACATGTTTGGAAACACCATATATTTT.

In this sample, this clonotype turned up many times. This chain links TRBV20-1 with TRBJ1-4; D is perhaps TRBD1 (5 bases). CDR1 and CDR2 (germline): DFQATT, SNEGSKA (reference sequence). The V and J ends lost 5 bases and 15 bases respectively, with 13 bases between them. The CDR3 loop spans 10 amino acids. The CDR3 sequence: CSALGGRMFF. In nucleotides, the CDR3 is TGCAGTGCTTTGGGGGGTAGAATGTTTTTT.

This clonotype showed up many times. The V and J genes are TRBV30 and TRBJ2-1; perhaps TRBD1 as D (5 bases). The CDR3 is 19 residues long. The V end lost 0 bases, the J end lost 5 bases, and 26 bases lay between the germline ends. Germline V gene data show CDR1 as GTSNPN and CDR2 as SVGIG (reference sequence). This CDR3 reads CAWSVFSNKWQGIDNEQFF. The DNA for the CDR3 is TGTGCCTGGAGTGTATTTTCGAATAAGTGGCAGGGCATCGACAATGAGCAGTTCTTC.

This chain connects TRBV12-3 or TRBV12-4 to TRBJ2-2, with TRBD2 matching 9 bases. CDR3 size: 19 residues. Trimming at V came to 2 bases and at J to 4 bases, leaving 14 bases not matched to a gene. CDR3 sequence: CASSLWRAGREGGTGELFF. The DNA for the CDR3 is TGTGCCAGCAGTTTATGGCGGGCTGGGCGGGAGGGGGGCACCGGGGAGCTGTTTTTT.

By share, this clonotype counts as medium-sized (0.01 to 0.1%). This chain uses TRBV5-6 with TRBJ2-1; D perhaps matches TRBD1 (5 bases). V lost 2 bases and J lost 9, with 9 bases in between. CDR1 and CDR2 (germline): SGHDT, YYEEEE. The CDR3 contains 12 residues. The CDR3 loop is CASSFPGREQFF. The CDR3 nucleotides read TGTGCCAGCAGCTTCCCAGGGCGTGAGCAGTTCTTC.

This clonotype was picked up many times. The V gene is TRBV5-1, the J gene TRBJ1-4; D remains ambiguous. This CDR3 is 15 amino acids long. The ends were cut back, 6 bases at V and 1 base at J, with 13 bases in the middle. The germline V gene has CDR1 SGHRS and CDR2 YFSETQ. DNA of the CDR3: TGCGCCAGCACCCCCGGCACAGTAACTAATGAAAAACTGTTTTTT. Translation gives CASTPGTVTNEKLFF.

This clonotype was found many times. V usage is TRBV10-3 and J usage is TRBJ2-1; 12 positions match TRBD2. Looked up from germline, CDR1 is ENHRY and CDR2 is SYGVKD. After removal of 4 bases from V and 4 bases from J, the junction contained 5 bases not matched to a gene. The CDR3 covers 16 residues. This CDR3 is CAISGLAGDRYNEQFF. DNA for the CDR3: TGTGCCATCAGTGGACTAGCGGGAGATCGGTACAATGAGCAGTTCTTC.

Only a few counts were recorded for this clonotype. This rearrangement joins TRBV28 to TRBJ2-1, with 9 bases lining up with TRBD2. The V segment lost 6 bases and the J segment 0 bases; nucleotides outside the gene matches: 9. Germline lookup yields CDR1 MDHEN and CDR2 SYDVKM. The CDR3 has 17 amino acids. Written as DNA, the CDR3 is TGTGCCAGCAGAGCAATTTTAGCGGGAGCCTCCTACAATGAGCAGTTCTTC. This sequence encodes CASRAILAGASYNEQFF.

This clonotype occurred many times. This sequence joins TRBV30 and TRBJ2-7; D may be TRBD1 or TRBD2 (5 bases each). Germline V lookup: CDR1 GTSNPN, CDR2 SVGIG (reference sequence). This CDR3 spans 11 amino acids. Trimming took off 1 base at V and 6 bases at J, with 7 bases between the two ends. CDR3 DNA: TGTGCCTGGAGTGGTGGGGGCGAGCAGTACTTC. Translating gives CAWSGGGEQYF.

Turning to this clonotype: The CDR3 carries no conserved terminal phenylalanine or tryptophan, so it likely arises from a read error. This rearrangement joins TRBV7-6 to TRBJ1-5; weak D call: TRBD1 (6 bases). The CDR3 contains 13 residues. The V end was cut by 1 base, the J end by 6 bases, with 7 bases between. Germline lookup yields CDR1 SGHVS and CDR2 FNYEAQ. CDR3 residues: CASSLVRGQPQHL. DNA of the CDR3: TGTGCCAGCAGCTTAGTCAGGGGTCAGCCCCAGCATCTT.

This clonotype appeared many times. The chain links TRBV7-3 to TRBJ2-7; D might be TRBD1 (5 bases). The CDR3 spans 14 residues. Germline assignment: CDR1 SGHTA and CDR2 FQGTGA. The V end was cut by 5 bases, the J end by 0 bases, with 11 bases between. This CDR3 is CASSGALSSYEQYF. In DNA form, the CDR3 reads TGTGCCAGCAGCGGGGCCTTAAGCTCCTACGAGCAGTACTTC. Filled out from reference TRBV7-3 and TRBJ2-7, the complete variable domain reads GAGVSQTPSNKVTEKGKYVELRCDPISGHTALYWYRQSLGQGPEFLIYFQGTGAADDSGLPNDRFFAVRPEGSVSTLKIQRTERGDSAVYLCASSGALSSYEQYFGPGTRLTVT.

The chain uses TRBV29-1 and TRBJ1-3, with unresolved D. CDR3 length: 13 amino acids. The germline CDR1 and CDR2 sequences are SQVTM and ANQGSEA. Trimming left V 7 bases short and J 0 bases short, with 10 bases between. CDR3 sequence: CSATESSGNTIYF. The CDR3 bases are TGCAGCGCAACCGAGAGCTCTGGAAACACCATATATTTT. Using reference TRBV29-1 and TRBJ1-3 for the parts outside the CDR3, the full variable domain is SAVISQKPSRDICQRGTSLTIQCQVDSQVTMMFWYRQQPGQSLTLIATANQGSEATYESGFVIDKFPISRPNLTFSTLTVSNMSPEDSSIYLCSATESSGNTIYFGEGSWLTVV.

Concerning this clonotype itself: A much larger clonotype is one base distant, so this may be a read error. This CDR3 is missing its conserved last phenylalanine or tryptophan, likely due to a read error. The CDR3 nucleotides read TGTGCCAGCAGTTTCGGGGGCGCAACTAATGAAAAACTGTTTTCT. Protein product: CASSFGGATNEKLFS. The chain carries TRBV27 and TRBJ1-4; maybe TRBD1 (6 bases). The CDR3 length is 15 residues. Trimming removed 3 bases from V and 0 bases from J, with 8 bases in between. CDR1 is MNHEY, CDR2 SMNVEV, per germline (reference sequence).

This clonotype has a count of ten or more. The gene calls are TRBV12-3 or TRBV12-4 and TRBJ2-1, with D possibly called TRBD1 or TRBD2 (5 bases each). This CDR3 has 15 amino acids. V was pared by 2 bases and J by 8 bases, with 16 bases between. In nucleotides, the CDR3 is TGTGCCAGCAGTTTATCGTCGTCGGGGCGGCATGAGCAGTTCTTC. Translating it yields CASSLSSSGRHEQFF.